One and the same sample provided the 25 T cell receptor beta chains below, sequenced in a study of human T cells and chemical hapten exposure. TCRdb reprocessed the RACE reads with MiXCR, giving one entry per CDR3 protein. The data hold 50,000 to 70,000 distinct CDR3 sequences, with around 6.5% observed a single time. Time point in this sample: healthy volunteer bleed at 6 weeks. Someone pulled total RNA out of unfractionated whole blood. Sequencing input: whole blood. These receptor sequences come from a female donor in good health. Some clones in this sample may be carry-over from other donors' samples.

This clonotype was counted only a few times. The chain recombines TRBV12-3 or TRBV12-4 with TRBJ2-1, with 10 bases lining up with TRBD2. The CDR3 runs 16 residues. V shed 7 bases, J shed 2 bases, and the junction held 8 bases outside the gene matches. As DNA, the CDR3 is TGTGCCAGCAACCATAGAGCGGGAGGGCCCTACAATGAGCAGTTCTTC. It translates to CASNHRAGGPYNEQFF.

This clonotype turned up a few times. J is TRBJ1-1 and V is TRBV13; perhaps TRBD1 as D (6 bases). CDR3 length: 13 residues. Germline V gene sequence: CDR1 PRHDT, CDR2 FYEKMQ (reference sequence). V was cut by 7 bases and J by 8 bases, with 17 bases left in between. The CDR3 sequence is CASTLGGQLEAFF. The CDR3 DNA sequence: TGTGCCAGCACCTTGGGGGGGCAGCTGGAAGCTTTCTTT.

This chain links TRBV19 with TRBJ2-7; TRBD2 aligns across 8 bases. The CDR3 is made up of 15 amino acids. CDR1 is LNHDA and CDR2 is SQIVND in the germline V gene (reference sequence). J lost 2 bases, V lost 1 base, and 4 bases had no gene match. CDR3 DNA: TGTGCCAGTAGTATAGGCGGGACTAGGGCCTACGAGCAGTACTTC. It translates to CASSIGGTRAYEQYF.

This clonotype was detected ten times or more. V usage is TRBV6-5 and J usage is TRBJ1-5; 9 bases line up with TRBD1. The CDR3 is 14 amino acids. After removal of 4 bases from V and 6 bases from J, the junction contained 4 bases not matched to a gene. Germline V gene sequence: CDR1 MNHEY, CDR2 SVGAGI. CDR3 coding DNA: TGTGCCAGCAGTTCGGGACAGGGACTTCAGCCCCAGCATTTT. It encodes CASSSGQGLQPQHF.

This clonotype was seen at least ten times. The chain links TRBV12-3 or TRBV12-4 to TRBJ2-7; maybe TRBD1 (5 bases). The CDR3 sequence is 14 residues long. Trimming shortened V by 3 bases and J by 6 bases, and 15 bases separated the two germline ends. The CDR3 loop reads CASSFRAGKGEQYF. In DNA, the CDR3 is TGTGCCAGCAGTTTCAGGGCAGGGAAGGGCGAGCAGTACTTC.

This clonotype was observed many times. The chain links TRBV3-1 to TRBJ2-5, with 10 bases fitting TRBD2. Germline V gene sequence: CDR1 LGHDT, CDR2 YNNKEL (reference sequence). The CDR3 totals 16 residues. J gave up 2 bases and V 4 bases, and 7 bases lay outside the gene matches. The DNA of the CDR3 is TGTGCCAGCAGCCTCAGGACTAGCGGAGTTCAAGAGACCCAGTACTTC. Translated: CASSLRTSGVQETQYF.

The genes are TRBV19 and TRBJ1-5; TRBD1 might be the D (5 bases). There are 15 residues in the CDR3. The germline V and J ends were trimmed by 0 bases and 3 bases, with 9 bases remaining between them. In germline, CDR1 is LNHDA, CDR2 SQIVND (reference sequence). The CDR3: CASSIDRVANQPQHF. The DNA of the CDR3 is TGTGCCAGTAGTATAGACAGGGTAGCCAATCAGCCCCAGCATTTT. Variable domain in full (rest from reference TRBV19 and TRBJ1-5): DGGITQSPKYLFRKEGQNVTLSCEQNLNHDAMYWYRQDPGQGLRLIYYSQIVNDFQKGDIAEGYSVSREKKESFPLTVTSAQKNPTAFYLCASSIDRVANQPQHFGDGTRLSIL.

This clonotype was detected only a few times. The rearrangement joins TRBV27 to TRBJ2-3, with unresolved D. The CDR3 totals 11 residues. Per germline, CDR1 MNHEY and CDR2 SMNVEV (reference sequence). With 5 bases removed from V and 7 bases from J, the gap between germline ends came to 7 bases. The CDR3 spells CASSGQNTQYF. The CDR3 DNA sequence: TGTGCCAGCAGTGGGCAAAATACGCAGTATTTT.

The CDR3 region has the DNA TGTGCCAGCAGTTTAAAGCCCGGAGGGACTGGAAACACCATATATTTT. Its translation is CASSLKPGGTGNTIYF. The chain recombines TRBV27 with TRBJ1-3; no definite D call. The V end lost 2 bases, the J end lost 2 bases, and 13 bases lay between the germline ends. The CDR3 covers 16 residues. Germline V gene data show CDR1 as MNHEY and CDR2 as SMNVEV (reference sequence).

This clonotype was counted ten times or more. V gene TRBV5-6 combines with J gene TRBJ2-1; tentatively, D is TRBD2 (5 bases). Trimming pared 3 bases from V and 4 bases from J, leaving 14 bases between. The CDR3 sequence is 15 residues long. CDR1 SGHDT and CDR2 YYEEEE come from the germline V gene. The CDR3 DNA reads TGTGCCAGCAGCTCGGACTTTACGCTATACAATGAGCAGTTCTTC. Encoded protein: CASSSDFTLYNEQFF.

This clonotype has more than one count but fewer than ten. The CDR3 sequence: CASSLIDSPNYGYTF. The CDR3 bases are TGTGCCAGCAGCCTTATCGACAGCCCTAACTATGGCTACACCTTC. The chain couples TRBV7-9 to TRBJ1-2; D is perhaps TRBD1 (5 bases). Trimming left V 5 bases short and J 0 bases short, with 13 bases between. The CDR3 runs to 15 residues. The germline gives CDR1 SEHNR, CDR2 FQNEAQ (reference sequence).

Here the CDR3 reads CASSAAPPSYGYTF. CDR3 in DNA: TGTGCCAGCAGCGCCGCCCCACCTAGCTATGGCTACACCTTC. J is TRBJ1-2 and V is TRBV6-6; D call uncertain. This CDR3 has 14 residues. Trimming took off 6 bases at V and 4 bases at J, with 15 bases between the two ends. Germline CDR1 is MNHNY and CDR2 is SVGAGI (reference sequence).

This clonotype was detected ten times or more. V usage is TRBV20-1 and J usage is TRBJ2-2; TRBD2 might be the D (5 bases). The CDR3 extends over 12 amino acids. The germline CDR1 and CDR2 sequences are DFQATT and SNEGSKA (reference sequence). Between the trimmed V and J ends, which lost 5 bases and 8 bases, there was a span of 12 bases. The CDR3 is CSAGPAAGELFF. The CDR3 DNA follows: TGCAGTGCTGGCCCAGCGGCGGGGGAGCTGTTTTTT.

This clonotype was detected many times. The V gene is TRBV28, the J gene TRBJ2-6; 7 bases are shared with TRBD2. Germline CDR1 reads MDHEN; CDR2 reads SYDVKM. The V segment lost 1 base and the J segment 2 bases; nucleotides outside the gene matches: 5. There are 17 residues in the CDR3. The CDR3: CASSLLGEGAGANVLTF. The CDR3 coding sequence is TGTGCCAGCAGTTTATTGGGGGAGGGCGCTGGGGCCAACGTCCTGACTTTC.

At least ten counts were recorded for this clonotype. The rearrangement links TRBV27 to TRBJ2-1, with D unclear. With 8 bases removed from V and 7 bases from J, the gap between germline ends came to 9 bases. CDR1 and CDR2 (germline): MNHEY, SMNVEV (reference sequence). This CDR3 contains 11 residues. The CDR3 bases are TGTGCCAGCGATAACGGTAATGAGCAGTTCTTC. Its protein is CASDNGNEQFF.

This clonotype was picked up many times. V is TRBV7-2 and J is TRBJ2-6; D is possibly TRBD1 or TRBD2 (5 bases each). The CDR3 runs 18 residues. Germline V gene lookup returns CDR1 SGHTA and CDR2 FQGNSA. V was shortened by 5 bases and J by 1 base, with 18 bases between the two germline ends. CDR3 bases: TGTGCCAGCAGCCGCCACGGGGCAATTGGATCTGGGGCCAACGTCCTGACTTTC. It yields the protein CASSRHGAIGSGANVLTF. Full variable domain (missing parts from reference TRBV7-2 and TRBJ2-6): GAGVSQSPSNKVTEKGKDVELRCDPISGHTALYWYRQSLGQGLEFLIYFQGNSAPDKSGLPSDRFSAERTGGSVSTLTIQRTQQEDSAVYLCASSRHGAIGSGANVLTFGAGSRLTVL.

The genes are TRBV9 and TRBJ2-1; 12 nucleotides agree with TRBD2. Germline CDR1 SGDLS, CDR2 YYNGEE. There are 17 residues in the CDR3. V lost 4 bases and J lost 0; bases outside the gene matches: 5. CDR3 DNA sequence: TGTGCCAGCAGCACGAGGACTAGCGGGATCTCCTACAATGAGCAGTTCTTC. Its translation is CASSTRTSGISYNEQFF. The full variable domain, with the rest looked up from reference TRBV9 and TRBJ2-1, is DSGVTQTPKHLITATGQRVTLRCSPRSGDLSVYWYQQSLDQGLQFLIQYYNGEERAKGNILERFSAQQFPDLHSELNLSSLELGDSALYFCASSTRTSGISYNEQFFGPGTRLTVL.

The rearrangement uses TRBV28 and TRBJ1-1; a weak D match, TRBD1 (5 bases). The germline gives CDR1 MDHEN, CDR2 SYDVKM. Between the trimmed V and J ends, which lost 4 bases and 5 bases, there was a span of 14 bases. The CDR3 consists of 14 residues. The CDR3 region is CASSSGAERTEAFF. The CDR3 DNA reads TGTGCCAGCAGTTCCGGGGCTGAGAGGACTGAAGCTTTCTTT. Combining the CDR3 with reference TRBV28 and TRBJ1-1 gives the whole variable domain DVKVTQSSRYLVKRTGEKVFLECVQDMDHENMFWYRQDPGLGLRLIYFSYDVKMKEKGDIPEGYSVSREKKERFSLILESASTNQTSMYLCASSSGAERTEAFFGQGTRLTVV.

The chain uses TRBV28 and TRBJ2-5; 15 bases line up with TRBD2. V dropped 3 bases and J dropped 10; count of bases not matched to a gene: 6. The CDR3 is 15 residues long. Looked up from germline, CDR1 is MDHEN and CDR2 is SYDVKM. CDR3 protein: CASSLLGTSGRRQYF. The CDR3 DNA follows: TGTGCCAGCAGTTTGTTGGGGACTAGCGGGAGGCGCCAGTACTTC.

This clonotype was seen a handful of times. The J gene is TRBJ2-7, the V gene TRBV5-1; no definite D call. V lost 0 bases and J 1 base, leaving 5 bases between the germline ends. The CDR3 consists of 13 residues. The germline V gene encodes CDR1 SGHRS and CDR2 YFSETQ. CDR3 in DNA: TGCGCCAGCAGCTTGGAAGGGTCCTACGAGCAGTACTTC. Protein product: CASSLEGSYEQYF.

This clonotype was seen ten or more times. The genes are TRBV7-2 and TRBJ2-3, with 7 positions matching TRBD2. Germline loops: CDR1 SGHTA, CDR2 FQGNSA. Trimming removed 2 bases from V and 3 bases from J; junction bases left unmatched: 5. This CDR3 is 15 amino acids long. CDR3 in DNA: TGTGCCAGCAGCTTACGGCGGGAGAGGACAGATACGCAGTATTTT. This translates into CASSLRRERTDTQYF.

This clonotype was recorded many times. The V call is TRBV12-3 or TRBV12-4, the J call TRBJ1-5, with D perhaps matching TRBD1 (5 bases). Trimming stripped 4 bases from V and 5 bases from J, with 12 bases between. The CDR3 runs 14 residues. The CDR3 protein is CASSSSFRDQPQHF. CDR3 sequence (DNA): TGTGCCAGCAGTTCTAGCTTCAGGGATCAGCCCCAGCATTTT.

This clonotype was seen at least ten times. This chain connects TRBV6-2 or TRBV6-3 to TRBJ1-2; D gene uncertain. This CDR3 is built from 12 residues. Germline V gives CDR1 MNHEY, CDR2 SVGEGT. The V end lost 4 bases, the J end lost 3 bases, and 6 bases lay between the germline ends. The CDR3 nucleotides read TGTGCCAGCAGTTCGTCGGACTATGGCTACACCTTC. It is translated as CASSSSDYGYTF.

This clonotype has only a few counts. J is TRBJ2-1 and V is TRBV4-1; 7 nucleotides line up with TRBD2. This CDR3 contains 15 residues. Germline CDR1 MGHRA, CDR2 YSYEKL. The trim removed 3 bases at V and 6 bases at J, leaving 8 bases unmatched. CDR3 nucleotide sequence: TGCGCCAGCAGCCACATCATGGGGGAGGGCAATGAGCAGTTCTTC. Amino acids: CASSHIMGEGNEQFF.

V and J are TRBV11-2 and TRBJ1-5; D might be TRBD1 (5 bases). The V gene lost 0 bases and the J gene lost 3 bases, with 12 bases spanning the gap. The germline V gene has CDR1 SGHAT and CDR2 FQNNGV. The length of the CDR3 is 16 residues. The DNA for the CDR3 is TGTGCCAGCAGCTTAGATGGGCAGGGCGACAATCAGCCCCAGCATTTT. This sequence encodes CASSLDGQGDNQPQHF.